This TCR beta chain comes out of a study of T cells in Graves' hyperthyroidism and ophthalmopathy. The V gene end was trimmed by 0 bases and the J gene end by 4 bases; junction bases not matched to a gene: 4. The CDR3 extends over 15 amino acids. Per the germline V gene, CDR1 is SGHNT and CDR2 is YENEEA. At least ten counts were recorded for this clonotype. TCR beta CDR3 regions were amplified from RNA. The HTBI primer set drove a first-round RT-PCR of the TCR CDR3. TCRdb reprocessed the multiplex PCR reads with MiXCR, giving one entry per CDR3 protein. The sample records a few hundred thousand distinct CDR3 sequences, around 25% being singletons.

The rearrangement joins TRBV11-3 to TRBJ1-1; TRBD1 matches at 8 bases. What was sequenced was blood. This TCR was sampled from a man between 45 and 60 years old with Graves' hyperthyroidism. CDR3 DNA: TGTGCCAGCAGCTTAGACAGGGGGCTGATCACTGAAGCTTTCTTT. Translated: CASSLDRGLITEAFF.